One and the same sample provided the 8 T cell receptor beta chains below, sequenced in a study of T cells in Graves' hyperthyroidism and ophthalmopathy. RNA transcripts yielded amplified TCR beta CDR3 regions. Using the HTBI primer set, a first-round RT-PCR was run on the TCR CDR3. Via MiXCR, TCRdb re-called the multiplex PCR reads, giving one row per CDR3 protein. The sample consists of 300,000 to 450,000 distinct CDR3 sequences, approximately 14% of them appearing once. Sequences were obtained from blood. These receptors were taken from a woman in her fifties or sixties with Graves' hyperthyroidism.

This clonotype was seen at least ten times. The V call is TRBV12-3 or TRBV12-4, the J call TRBJ2-1, with 10 bases identical to TRBD1. The CDR3 is 13 residues long. V trimming: 8 bases; J trimming: 7 bases; junction bases outside the gene matches: 5. Here the CDR3 reads CASRDRGNNEQFF. DNA for the CDR3: TGTGCCAGCCGGGACAGGGGTAATAATGAGCAGTTCTTC.

This clonotype was observed at least ten times. The V call is TRBV7-3, the J call TRBJ2-7, with 9 bases that match TRBD1. With V trimmed by 4 bases and J by 5 bases, 3 bases remained unmatched. This CDR3 has 13 amino acids. Germline values: CDR1 SGHTA, CDR2 FQGTGA. The CDR3 DNA reads TGTGCCAGCAGCTCGGGACAGGGAAACGAGCAGTACTTC. It yields the protein CASSSGQGNEQYF.

This clonotype has a count of ten or more. A read error may account for a junction end that differs from germline. The rearrangement links TRBV6-1 to TRBJ2-7; weak D call: TRBD1 (5 bases). There are 15 residues in the CDR3. Germline-derived CDR1 and CDR2 are MNHNS and SASEGT. CDR3 protein: CASSEGGAASYEQYF. In nucleotides, the CDR3 is TGTGCCAGCAGCGAAGGTGGGGCGGCCTCCTACGAGCAGTACTTC.

This clonotype was observed at least ten times. The V gene is TRBV28, the J gene TRBJ2-7; TRBD2 matches 9 bases. Germline CDR1 and CDR2: MDHEN and SYDVKM. The CDR3 has 12 residues. CDR3 bases: TGTGTCGTCGGCGGGGGGGCCTACGAGCAGTACTTC. Translated, it gives CVVGGGAYEQYF.

This clonotype has more than one count but fewer than ten. DNA for the CDR3: TGTGCCAGCAGCACCGGTATCACAGATACGCAGTATTTT. Translating gives CASSTGITDTQYF. The chain employs TRBV4-2 and TRBJ2-3; unclear D gene. CDR1 is LGHNA, CDR2 YNFKEQ, per germline. The V and J ends lost 5 bases and 2 bases respectively, with 8 bases between them. This CDR3 spans 13 amino acids.

This clonotype was detected many times. The V and J genes are TRBV5-5 and TRBJ1-6, with no clear D. The CDR3 sequence is 13 residues long. The V gene lost 1 base and the J gene lost 8 bases, with 7 bases spanning the gap. CDR1 is SGHKS and CDR2 is YYEKEE in the germline V gene (reference sequence). CDR3 nucleotides: TGTGCCAGCAGCTTGTCTCCCCATTCACCCCTCCACTTT. Protein sequence: CASSLSPHSPLHF.

This clonotype was counted only a few times. A much larger clone lies a single base off, so this may be a read error. The V and J genes are TRBV2 and TRBJ2-7, with D perhaps matching TRBD1 (6 bases). CDR1 and CDR2 (germline): SNHLY, FYNNEI. With 11 bases removed from V and 2 bases from J, the gap between germline ends came to 19 bases. The CDR3 runs to 14 residues. The DNA of the CDR3 is TGTGCCTCAGGGGACCACATGGGGCCCTACGAGCAGTACTTC. Its translation is CASGDHMGPYEQYF.

The chain joins TRBV5-1 to TRBJ1-2; D is possibly TRBD1 (6 bases). This CDR3 has 13 residues. Germline V gene data show CDR1 as SGHRS and CDR2 as YFSETQ. Between the trimmed V and J ends, which lost 4 bases and 4 bases, there was a span of 11 bases. In DNA form, the CDR3 reads TGCGCCAGCAGCAGGGGACACACCTATGGCTACACCTTC. Its protein product is CASSRGHTYGYTF.